The 11 T cell receptor beta chains listed next were all sequenced from one sample in a study of Graves' ophthalmopathy and Graves' hyperthyroidism. Amplification targeted the TCR beta CDR3 regions, with RNA transcripts as the source material. HTBI primers were used in a first-round RT-PCR, which preceded a second-round multiplex PCR. TCRdb reanalysed the multiplex PCR reads using MiXCR and keeps one entry per CDR3 protein. The repertoire holds about 500,000 distinct CDR3 sequences, with approximately 35% as singletons. Sequencing input: peripheral blood or thyroid tissue (not recorded which). These receptors were collected from an adult man with Graves' hyperthyroidism.

About this clonotype: A single base separates this from a much larger clone, so it may be a read error. The rearrangement links TRBV12-3 or TRBV12-4 to TRBJ1-5; 8 bases agree with TRBD1. The CDR3 extends over 15 amino acids. This CDR3 reads CVSSQRQGSNQPQHF. In DNA form, the CDR3 reads TGTGTCAGCAGTCAGAGACAGGGGAGCAATCAGCCCCAGCATTTT.

The V and J genes are TRBV29-1 and TRBJ1-4; perhaps TRBD1 as D (5 bases). The CDR3 totals 17 residues. V was cut by 4 bases and J by 7 bases, with 25 bases left in between. In germline, CDR1 is SQVTM, CDR2 ANQGSEA. CDR3 sequence: CSVGPGIRGLGTEKLFF. CDR3 sequence (DNA): TGCAGCGTTGGCCCGGGGATAAGGGGCTTAGGGACTGAAAAACTGTTTTTT.

This clonotype showed up many times. CDR3 sequence (DNA): TGTGCCAGCAGCTTAAACGCAGGGACCTACGAGCAGTACTTC. Translated: CASSLNAGTYEQYF. The V call is TRBV7-2, the J call TRBJ2-7; TRBD1 is a possible D gene (5 bases). The CDR3 runs 14 residues. Germline assignment: CDR1 SGHTA and CDR2 FQGNSA. The V end lost 2 bases, the J end lost 2 bases, and 10 bases lay between the germline ends. Supplemented by reference TRBV7-2 and TRBJ2-7, the full variable domain reads GAGVSQSPSNKVTEKGKDVELRCDPISGHTALYWYRQSLGQGLEFLIYFQGNSAPDKSGLPSDRFSAERTGGSVSTLTIQRTQQEDSAVYLCASSLNAGTYEQYFGPGTRLTVT.

This clonotype was detected many times. The rearrangement links TRBV29-1 to TRBJ2-7, with 9 bases lining up with TRBD1. The CDR3 is made up of 12 amino acids. V lost 4 bases and J lost 6; bases outside the gene matches: 4. Germline assignment: CDR1 SQVTM and CDR2 ANQGSEA. Here the CDR3 reads CSVAGQGVEQYF. CDR3 in DNA: TGCAGCGTTGCGGGACAGGGTGTCGAGCAGTACTTC.

The chain employs TRBV2 and TRBJ1-2, with a tentative D call TRBD1 (5 bases). Trimming shortened V by 4 bases and J by 5 bases, and 14 bases separated the two germline ends. The V gene's germline CDR1 is SNHLY and CDR2 FYNNEI. This CDR3 is built from 14 residues. Here the CDR3 reads CASSARAPGYGYTF. In nucleotides, the CDR3 is TGTGCCAGCAGTGCTAGGGCCCCAGGGTATGGCTACACCTTC.

This clonotype was observed at least ten times. V gene TRBV6-6 combines with J gene TRBJ1-5; maybe TRBD1 (5 bases). Trimming cost V 5 bases and J 2 bases, with 13 bases left between them. This CDR3 region has 15 residues. Germline V gene sequence: CDR1 MNHNY, CDR2 SVGAGI (reference sequence). The CDR3 coding sequence is TGTGCCAGCAGTGAAAGGGGATTCGGCAATCAGCCCCAGCATTTT. Its protein product is CASSERGFGNQPQHF.

A note on this clonotype: A much bigger clone sits one base away, suggesting this may be a read error. The rearrangement joins TRBV20-1 to TRBJ2-7; 10 bases map to TRBD2. The CDR3 sequence is 17 residues long. Germline CDR1 and CDR2: DFQATT and SNEGSKA (reference sequence). CDR3 nucleotides: TGCAGTGCTAGAGTTCCTAGCGGGAGTTATAACGGCTACGAGCGGTACTTC. Protein: CSARVPSGSYNGYERYF.

The chain recombines TRBV6-5 with TRBJ1-5; no clear D gene. The ends were cut back, 2 bases at V and 1 base at J, with 12 bases in the middle. Germline-derived CDR1 and CDR2 are MNHEY and SVGAGI. The CDR3 runs 16 residues. CDR3: CASSYGGLGSNQPQHF. In DNA, the CDR3 is TGTGCCAGCAGTTACGGAGGGTTGGGGAGCAATCAGCCCCAGCATTTT.

Only a few counts were recorded for this clonotype. V is TRBV4-2 and J is TRBJ2-2, with 10 bases lining up with TRBD1. The CDR3 covers 15 residues. Germline V gives CDR1 LGHNA, CDR2 YNFKEQ. V lost 3 bases, J lost 5 bases, and 3 bases stayed unmatched. The CDR3 nucleotides are TGTGCCAGCAGCCACCCGGGACAGGGGACCGGGGAGCTGTTTTTT. It encodes CASSHPGQGTGELFF.

The CDR3 nucleotides read TGTGCCAGTAGTGTATCAGGGGGCGCCTATGGCTACACCTTC. Translated: CASSVSGGAYGYTF. V gene TRBV19 combines with J gene TRBJ1-2, with 8 nucleotides matching TRBD1. This CDR3 has 14 residues. Germline V gene sequence: CDR1 LNHDA, CDR2 SQIVND (reference sequence). J was trimmed by 4 bases and V by 5 bases; bases with no gene match: 6.

This clonotype has just a few counts. This chain connects TRBV7-6 to TRBJ1-1; D ambiguous. CDR3 length: 13 amino acids. Germline CDR1 reads SGHVS; CDR2 reads FNYEAQ. Trimming took off 5 bases at V and 3 bases at J, with 10 bases between the two ends. CDR3 sequence (DNA): TGTGCCAGCAGCCCCCGGGGTCACACTGAAGCTTTCTTT. Translation gives CASSPRGHTEAFF.